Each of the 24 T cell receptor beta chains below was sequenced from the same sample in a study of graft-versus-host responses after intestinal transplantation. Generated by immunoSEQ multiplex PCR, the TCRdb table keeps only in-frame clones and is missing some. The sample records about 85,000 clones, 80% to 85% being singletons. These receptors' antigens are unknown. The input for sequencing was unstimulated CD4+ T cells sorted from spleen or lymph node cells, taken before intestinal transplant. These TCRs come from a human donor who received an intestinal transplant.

CDR3 amino acids: CASSSEGQETQYF. For the CDR3, the DNA is TGTGCCAGCAGCAGCGAGGGCCAAGAGACCCAGTACTTC. V gene TRBV2 combines with J gene TRBJ2-5; D possibly corresponds to TRBD2 (5 bases). V lost 6 bases, J lost 1 base, and 9 bases lay in between. Germline lookup yields CDR1 SNHLY and CDR2 FYNNEI. This CDR3 has 13 amino acids. Supplemented by reference TRBV2 and TRBJ2-5, the full variable domain reads EPEVTQTPSHQVTQMGQEVILRCVPISNHLYFYWYRQILGQKVEFLVSFYNNEISEKSEIFDDQFSVERPDGSNFTLKIRSTKLEDSAMYFCASSSEGQETQYFGPGTRLLVL.

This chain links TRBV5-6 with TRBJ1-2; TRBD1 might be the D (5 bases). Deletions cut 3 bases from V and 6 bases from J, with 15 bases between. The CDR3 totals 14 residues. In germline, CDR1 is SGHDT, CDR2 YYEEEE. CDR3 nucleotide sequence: TGTGCCAGCAGCTGGGGGGGGAAAAACGATGGCTACACCTTC. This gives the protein CASSWGGKNDGYTF. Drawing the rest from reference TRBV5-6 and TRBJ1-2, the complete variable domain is DAGVTQSPTHLIKTRGQQVTLRCSPKSGHDTVSWYQQALGQGPQFIFQYYEEEERQRGNFPDRFSGHQFPNYSSELNVNALLLGDSALYLCASSWGGKNDGYTFGSGTRLTVV.

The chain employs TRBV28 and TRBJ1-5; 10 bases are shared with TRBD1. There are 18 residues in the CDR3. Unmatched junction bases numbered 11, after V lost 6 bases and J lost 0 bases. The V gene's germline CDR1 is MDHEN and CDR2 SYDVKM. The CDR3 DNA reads TGTGCCAGCAGCCCACCGGGACAGGGGACCTATAGCAATCAGCCCCAGCATTTT. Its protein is CASSPPGQGTYSNQPQHF.

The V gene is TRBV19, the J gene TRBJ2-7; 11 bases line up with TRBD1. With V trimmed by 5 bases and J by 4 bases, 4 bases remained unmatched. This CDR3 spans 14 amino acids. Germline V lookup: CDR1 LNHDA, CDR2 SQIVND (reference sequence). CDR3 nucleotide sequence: TGTGCCAGTAGTCGGGGACAGGGGGTGTACGAGCAGTACTTC. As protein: CASSRGQGVYEQYF.

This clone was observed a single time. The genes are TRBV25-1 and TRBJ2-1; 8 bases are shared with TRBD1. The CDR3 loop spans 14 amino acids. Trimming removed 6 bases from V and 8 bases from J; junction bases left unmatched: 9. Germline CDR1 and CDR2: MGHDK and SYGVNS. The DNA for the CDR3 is TGTGCCAGCAGGAGTTCCCAGGGGGCCGATGAGCAGTTCTTC. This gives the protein CASRSSQGADEQFF.

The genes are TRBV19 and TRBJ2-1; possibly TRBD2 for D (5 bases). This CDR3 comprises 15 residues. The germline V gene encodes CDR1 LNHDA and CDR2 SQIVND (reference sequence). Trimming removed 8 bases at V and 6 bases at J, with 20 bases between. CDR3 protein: CASRPGWERSNEQFF. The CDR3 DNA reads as TGTGCCAGTCGCCCCGGGTGGGAGAGAAGCAATGAGCAGTTCTTC.

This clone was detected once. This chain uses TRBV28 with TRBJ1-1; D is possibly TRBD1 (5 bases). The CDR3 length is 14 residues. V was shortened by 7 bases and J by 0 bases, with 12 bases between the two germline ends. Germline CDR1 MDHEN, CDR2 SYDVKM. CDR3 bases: TGTGCCAGCACCTGGGGGGGATTGAACACTGAAGCTTTCTTT. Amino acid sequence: CASTWGGLNTEAFF.

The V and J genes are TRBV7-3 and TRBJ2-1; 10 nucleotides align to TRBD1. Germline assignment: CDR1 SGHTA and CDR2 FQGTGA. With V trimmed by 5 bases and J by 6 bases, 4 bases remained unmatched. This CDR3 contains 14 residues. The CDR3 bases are TGTGCCAGCAGCCCCAGGACAGGGGGCAATGAGCAGTTCTTC. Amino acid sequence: CASSPRTGGNEQFF.

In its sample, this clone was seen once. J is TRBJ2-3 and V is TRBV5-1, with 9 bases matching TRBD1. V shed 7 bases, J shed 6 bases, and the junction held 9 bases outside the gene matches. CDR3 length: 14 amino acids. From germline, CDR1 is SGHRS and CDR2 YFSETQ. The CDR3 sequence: CASGQGRREDTQYF. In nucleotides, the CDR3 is TGCGCCAGCGGACAGGGGCGGAGGGAGGATACGCAGTATTTT.

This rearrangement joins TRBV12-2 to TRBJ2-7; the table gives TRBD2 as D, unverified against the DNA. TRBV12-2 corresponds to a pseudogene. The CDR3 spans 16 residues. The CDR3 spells CASRWTGTSGSNEQYF. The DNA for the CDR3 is TGTGCAAGTCGCTGGACCGGGACTAGCGGGAGTAACGAGCAGTACTTC.

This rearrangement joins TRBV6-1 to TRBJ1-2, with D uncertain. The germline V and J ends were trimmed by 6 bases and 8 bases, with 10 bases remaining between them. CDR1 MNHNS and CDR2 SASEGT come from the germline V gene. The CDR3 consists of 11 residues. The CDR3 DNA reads TGTGCCAGCAGCATGGCCGGGGGCTACACCTTC. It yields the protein CASSMAGGYTF.

CDR3 bases: TGTGCCAGCAGCATAGCGGGAAAGGCCTACGAGCAGTACTTC. Translating gives CASSIAGKAYEQYF. The chain joins TRBV27 to TRBJ2-7; TRBD2 agrees at 8 bases. The length of the CDR3 is 14 residues. With V trimmed by 6 bases and J by 2 bases, 6 bases remained unmatched. Germline-derived CDR1 and CDR2 are MNHEY and SMNVEV (reference sequence).

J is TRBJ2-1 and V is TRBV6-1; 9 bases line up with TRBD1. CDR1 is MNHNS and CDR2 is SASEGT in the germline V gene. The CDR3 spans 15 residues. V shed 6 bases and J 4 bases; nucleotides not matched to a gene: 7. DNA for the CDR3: TGTGCCAGCAGGCTACAGGGGGCGGGTTACAATGAGCAGTTCTTC. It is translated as CASRLQGAGYNEQFF.

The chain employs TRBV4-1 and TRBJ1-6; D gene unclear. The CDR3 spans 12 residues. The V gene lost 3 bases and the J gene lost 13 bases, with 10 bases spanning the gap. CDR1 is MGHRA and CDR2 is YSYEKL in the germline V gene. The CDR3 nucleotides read TGCGCCAGCAGCCAGGGAGGATCGCCCCTCCACTTT. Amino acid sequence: CASSQGGSPLHF.

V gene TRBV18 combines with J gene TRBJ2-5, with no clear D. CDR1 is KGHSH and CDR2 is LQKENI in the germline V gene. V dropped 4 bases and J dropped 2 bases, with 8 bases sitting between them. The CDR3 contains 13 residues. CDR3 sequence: CASSLSPQETQYF. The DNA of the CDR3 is TGTGCCAGCTCACTTTCCCCACAAGAGACCCAGTACTTC. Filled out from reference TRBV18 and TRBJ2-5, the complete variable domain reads NAGVMQNPRHLVRRRGQEARLRCSPMKGHSHVYWYRQLPEEGLKFMVYLQKENIIDESGMPKERFSAEFPKEGPSILRIQQVVRGDSAAYFCASSLSPQETQYFGPGTRLLVL.

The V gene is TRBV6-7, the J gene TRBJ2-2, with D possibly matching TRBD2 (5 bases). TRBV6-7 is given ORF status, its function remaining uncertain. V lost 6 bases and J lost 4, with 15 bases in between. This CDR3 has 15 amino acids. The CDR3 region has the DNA TGTGCCAGCAGCGAGAACGGGGTTTGCACCGGGGAGCTGTTTTTT. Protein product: CASSENGVCTGELFF.

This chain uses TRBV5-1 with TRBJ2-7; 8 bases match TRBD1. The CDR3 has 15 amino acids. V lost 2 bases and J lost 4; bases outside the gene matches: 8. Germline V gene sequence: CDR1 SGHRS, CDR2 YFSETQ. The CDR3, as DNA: TGCGCCAGCAGCTTACGACAGGGGTCGGGGTACGAGCAGTACTTC. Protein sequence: CASSLRQGSGYEQYF.

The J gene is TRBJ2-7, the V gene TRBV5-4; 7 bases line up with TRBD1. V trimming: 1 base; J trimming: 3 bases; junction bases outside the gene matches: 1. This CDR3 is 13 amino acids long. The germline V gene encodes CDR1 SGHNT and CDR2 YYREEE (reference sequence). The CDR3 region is CASSLPGGYEQYF. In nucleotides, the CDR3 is TGTGCCAGCAGCTTGCCAGGGGGCTACGAGCAGTACTTC.

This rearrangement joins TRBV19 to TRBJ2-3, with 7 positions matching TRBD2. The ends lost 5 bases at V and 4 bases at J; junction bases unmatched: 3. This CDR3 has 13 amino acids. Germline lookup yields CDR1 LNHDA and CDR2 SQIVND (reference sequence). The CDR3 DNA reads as TGTGCCAGTAGTCCGGGACTACCAGATACGCAGTATTTT. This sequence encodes CASSPGLPDTQYF.

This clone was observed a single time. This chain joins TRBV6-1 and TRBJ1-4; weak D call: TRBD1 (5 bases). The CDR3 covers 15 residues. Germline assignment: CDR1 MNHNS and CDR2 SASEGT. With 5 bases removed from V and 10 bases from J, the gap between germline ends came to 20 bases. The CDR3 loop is CASSSTAPGLGKLFF. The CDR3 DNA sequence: TGTGCCAGCAGTTCGACAGCACCTGGGCTTGGAAAACTGTTTTTT.

CDR3 DNA sequence: TGTGCCAGCAGTCATACAACTAGCGGGATTGAGACCCAGTACTTC. Protein: CASSHTTSGIETQYF. The rearrangement uses TRBV7-9 and TRBJ2-5, with 10 bases lining up with TRBD2. V dropped 6 bases and J dropped 5; count of bases not matched to a gene: 9. The CDR3 spans 15 residues. Germline V lookup: CDR1 SEHNR, CDR2 FQNEAQ (reference sequence).

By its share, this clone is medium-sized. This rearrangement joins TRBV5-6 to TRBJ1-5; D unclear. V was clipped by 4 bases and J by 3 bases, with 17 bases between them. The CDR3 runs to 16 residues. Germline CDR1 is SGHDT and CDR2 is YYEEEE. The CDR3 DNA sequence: TGTGCCAGCAGCCCCCGTGGCATGCGGAACAATCAGCCCCAGCATTTT. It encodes CASSPRGMRNNQPQHF.

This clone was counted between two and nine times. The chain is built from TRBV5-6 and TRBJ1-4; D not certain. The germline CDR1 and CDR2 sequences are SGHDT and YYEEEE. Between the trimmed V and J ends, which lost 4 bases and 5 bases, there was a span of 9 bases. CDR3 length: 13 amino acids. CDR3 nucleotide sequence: TGTGCCAGCAGCATCGGCGGGAATGAAAAACTGTTTTTT. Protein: CASSIGGNEKLFF.

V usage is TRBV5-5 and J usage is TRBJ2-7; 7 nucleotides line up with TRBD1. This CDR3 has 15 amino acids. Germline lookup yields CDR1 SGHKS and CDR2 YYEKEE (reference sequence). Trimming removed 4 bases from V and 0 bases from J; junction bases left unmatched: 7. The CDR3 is CASSRSTGNSYEQYF. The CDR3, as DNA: TGTGCCAGCAGCCGTTCGACAGGGAACTCCTACGAGCAGTACTTC.